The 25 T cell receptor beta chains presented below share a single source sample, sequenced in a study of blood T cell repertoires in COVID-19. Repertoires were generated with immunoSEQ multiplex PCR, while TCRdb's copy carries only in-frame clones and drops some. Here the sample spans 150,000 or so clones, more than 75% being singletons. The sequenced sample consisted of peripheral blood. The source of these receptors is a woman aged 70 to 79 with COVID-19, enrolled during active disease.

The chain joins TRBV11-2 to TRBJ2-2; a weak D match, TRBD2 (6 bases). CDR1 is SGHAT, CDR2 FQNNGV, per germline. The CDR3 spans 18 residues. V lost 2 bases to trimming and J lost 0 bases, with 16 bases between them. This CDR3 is CASSLLRSTRTNTGELFF. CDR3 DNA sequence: TGTGCCAGCAGCTTACTGAGGTCGACTAGGACGAACACCGGGGAGCTGTTTTTT.

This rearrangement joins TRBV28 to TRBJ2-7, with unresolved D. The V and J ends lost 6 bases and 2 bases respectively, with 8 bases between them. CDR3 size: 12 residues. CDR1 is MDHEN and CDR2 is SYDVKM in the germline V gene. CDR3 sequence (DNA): TGTGCCAGCAGACCCGACACCTACGAGCAGTACTTC. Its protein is CASRPDTYEQYF.

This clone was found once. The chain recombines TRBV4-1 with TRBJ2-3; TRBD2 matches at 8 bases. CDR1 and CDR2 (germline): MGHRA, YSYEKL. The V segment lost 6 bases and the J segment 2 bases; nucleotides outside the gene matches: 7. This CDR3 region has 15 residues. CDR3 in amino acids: CASRGAGALTDTQYF. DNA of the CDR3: TGCGCCAGCAGAGGAGCGGGGGCTCTCACAGATACGCAGTATTTT.

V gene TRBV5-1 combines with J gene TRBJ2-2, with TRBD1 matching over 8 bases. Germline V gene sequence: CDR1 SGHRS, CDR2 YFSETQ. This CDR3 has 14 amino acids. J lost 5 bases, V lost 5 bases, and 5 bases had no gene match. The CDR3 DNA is TGCGCCAGCAGGGAGGGACAGGCTACCGGGGAGCTGTTTTTT. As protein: CASREGQATGELFF.

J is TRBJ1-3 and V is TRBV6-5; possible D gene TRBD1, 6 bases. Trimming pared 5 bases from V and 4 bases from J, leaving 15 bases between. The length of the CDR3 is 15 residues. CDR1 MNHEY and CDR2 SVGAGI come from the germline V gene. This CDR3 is CASSREGGRGNTIYF. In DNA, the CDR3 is TGTGCCAGCAGTAGGGAGGGGGGACGAGGAAACACCATATATTTT.

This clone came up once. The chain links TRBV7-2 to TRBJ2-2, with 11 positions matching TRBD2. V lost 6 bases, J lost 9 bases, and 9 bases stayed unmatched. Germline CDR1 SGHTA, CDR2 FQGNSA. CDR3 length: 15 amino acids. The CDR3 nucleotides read TGTGCCAGCAGTCCCCTAGCGGGGGGAGCCAGGGAGCTGTTTTTT. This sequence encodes CASSPLAGGARELFF.

DNA for the CDR3: TGTGCCAGCAGCCAAGCCGGGACAGGGATGAATCAGCCCCAGCATTTT. It is translated as CASSQAGTGMNQPQHF. V and J are TRBV4-2 and TRBJ1-5; 9 positions agree with TRBD1. Trimming at V came to 1 base and at J to 4 bases, leaving 5 bases not matched to a gene. This CDR3 comprises 16 residues. CDR1 and CDR2 from the germline V gene are LGHNA and YNFKEQ.

The CDR3 nucleotides read TGTGCCAGTAGTATTTCTTGGCAGGGTTCGCCAAATGAGCAGTTCTTC. This encodes CASSISWQGSPNEQFF. The chain joins TRBV19 to TRBJ2-1; tentatively, D is TRBD1 (5 bases). Between the trimmed V and J ends, which lost 3 bases and 7 bases, there was a span of 19 bases. The V gene's germline CDR1 is LNHDA and CDR2 SQIVND (reference sequence). The CDR3 is made up of 16 amino acids.

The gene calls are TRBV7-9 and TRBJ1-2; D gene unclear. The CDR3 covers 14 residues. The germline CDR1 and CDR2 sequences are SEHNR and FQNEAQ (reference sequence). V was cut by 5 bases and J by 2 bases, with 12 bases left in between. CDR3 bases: TGTGCCAGCAGCCCCGATGGAGGGAACTATGGCTACACCTTC. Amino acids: CASSPDGGNYGYTF.

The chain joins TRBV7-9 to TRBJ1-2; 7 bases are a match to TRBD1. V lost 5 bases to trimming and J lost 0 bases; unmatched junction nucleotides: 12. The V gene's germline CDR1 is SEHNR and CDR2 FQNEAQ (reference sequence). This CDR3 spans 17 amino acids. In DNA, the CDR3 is TGTGCCAGCAGCCCTAGGGACAGCGAAACCCCTAACTATGGCTACACCTTC. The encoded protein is CASSPRDSETPNYGYTF.

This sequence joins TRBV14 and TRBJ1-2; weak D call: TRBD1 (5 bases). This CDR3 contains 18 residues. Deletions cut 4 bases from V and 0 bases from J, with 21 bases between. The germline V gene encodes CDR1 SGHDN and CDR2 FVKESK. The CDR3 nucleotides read TGTGCCAGCAGCCTATTTCAGGGAAAAACCTCAGCTAACTATGGCTACACCTTC. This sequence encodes CASSLFQGKTSANYGYTF.

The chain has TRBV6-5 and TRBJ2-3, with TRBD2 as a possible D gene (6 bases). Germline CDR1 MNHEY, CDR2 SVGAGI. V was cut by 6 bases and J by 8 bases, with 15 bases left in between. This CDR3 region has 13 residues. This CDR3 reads CASRDRRRGTQYF. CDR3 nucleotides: TGTGCCAGCAGGGACCGGCGGCGGGGTACGCAGTATTTT.

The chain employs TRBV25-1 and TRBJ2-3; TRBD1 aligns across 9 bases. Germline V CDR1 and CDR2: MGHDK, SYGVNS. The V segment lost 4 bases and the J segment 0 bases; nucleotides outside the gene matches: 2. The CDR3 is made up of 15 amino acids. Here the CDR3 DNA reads TGTGCCAGCAGTGCACAGGGGGCGAGCACAGATACGCAGTATTTT. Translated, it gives CASSAQGASTDTQYF.

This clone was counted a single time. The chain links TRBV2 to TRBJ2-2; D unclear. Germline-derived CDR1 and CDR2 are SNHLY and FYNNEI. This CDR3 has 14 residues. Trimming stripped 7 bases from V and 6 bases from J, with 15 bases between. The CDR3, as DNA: TGTGCCAGCAACCCCCGAGCAGGCGCCGGGGAGCTGTTTTTT. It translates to CASNPRAGAGELFF. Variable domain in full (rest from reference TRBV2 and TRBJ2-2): EPEVTQTPSHQVTQMGQEVILRCVPISNHLYFYWYRQILGQKVEFLVSFYNNEISEKSEIFDDQFSVERPDGSNFTLKIRSTKLEDSAMYFCASNPRAGAGELFFGEGSRLTVL.

CDR3 nucleotides: TGTGCCAGCAGCCAGGCCGGACAGGGGGCTTCACCCCTCCACTTT. This sequence encodes CASSQAGQGASPLHF. The chain employs TRBV5-4 and TRBJ1-6; TRBD1 matches at 11 bases. The CDR3 covers 15 residues. J gave up 9 bases and V 4 bases, and 6 bases lay outside the gene matches. Germline V lookup: CDR1 SGHNT, CDR2 YYREEE (reference sequence).

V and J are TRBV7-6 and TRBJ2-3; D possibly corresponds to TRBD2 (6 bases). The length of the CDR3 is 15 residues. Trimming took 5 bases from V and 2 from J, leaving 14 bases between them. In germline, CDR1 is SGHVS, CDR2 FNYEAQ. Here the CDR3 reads CASSPSEYHTDTQYF. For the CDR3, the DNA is TGTGCCAGCAGCCCTAGCGAATACCACACAGATACGCAGTATTTT.

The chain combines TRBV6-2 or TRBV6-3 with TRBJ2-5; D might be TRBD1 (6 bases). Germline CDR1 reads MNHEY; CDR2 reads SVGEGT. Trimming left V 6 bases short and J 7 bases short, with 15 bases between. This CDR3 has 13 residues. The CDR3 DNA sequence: TGTGCCAGCAGCGAGGGGGTGACAGGGACCCAGTACTTC. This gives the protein CASSEGVTGTQYF.

The CDR3 DNA reads as TGTGCCAGCAGCTTAGTGCAGGGGGCCCTTGAAAAACTGTTTTTT. Protein product: CASSLVQGALEKLFF. The genes are TRBV7-9 and TRBJ1-4, with 8 bases lining up with TRBD1. V shed 1 base, J shed 7 bases, and the junction held 5 bases outside the gene matches. This CDR3 spans 15 amino acids. Germline CDR1 and CDR2: SEHNR and FQNEAQ (reference sequence).

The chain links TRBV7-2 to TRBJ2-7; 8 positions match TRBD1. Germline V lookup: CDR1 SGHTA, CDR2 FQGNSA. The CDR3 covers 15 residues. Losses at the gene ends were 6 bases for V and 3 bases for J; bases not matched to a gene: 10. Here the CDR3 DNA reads TGTGCCAGCAGTCGAGACAGGGGAATTTTCTACGAGCAGTACTTC. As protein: CASSRDRGIFYEQYF.

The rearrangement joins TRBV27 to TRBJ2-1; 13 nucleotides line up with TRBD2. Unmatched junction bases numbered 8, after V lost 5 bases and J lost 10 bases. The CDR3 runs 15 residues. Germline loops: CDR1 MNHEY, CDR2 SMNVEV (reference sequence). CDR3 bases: TGTGCCAGCAGTCCTACTAGCGGGGGGGTAAAGGAGCAGTTCTTC. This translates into CASSPTSGGVKEQFF.

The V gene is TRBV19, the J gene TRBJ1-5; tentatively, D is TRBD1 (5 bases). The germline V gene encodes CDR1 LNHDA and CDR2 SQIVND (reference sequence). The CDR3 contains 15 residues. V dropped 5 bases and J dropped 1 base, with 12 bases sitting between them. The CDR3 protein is CASSGGTDSNQPQHF. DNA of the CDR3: TGTGCCAGTAGTGGGGGGACGGACAGCAATCAGCCCCAGCATTTT. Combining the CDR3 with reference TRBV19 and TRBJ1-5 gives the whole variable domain DGGITQSPKYLFRKEGQNVTLSCEQNLNHDAMYWYRQDPGQGLRLIYYSQIVNDFQKGDIAEGYSVSREKKESFPLTVTSAQKNPTAFYLCASSGGTDSNQPQHFGDGTRLSIL.

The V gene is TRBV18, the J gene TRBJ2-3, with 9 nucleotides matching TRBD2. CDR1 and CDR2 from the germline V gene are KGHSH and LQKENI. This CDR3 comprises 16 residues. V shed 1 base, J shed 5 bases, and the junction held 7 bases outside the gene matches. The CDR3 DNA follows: TGTGCCAGCTCACCACGGGCGGGGGGGCCGAAAGATACGCAGTATTTT. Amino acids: CASSPRAGGPKDTQYF.

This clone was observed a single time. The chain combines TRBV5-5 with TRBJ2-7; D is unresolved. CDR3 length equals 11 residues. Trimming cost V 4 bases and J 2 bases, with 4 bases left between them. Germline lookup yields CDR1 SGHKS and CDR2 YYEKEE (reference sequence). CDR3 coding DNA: TGTGCCAGCAGCATCACCTACGAGCAGTACTTC. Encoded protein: CASSITYEQYF.

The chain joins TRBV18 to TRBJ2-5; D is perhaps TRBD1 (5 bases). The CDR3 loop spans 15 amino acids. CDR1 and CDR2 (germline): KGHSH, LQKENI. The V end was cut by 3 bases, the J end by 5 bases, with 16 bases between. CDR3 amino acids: CASSPFTGLGETQYF. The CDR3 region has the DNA TGTGCCAGCTCACCGTTCACAGGCTTGGGGGAGACCCAGTACTTC.

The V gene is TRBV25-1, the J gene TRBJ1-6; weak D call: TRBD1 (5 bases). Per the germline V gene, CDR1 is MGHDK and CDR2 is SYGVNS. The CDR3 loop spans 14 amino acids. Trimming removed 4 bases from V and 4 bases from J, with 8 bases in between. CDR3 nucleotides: TGTGCCAGCAGTGTCGACAGATATAATTCACCCCTCCACTTT. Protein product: CASSVDRYNSPLHF.